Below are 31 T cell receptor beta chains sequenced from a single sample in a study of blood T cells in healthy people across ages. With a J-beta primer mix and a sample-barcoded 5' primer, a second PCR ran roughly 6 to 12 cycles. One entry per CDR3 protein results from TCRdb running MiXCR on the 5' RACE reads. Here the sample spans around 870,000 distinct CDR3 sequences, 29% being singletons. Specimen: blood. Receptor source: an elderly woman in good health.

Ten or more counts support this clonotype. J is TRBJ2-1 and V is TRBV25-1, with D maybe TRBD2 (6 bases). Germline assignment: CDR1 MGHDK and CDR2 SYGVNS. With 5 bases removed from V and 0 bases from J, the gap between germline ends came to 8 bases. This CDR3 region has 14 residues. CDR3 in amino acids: CASSFSGSYNEQFF. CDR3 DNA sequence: TGTGCCAGCAGTTTTAGCGGCTCCTACAATGAGCAGTTCTTC.

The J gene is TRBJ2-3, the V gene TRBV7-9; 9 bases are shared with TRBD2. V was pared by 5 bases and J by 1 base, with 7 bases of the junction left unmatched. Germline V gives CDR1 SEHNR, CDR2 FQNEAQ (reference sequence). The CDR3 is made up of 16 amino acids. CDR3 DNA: TGTGCCAGCAGCCCGCGCGGGGGGGAGGGCACAGATACGCAGTATTTT. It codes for CASSPRGGEGTDTQYF.

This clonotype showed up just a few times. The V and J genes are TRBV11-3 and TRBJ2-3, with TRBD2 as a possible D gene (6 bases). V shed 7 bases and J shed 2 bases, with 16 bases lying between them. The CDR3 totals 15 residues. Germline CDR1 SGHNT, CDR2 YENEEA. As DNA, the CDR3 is TGTGCCAGCACCCCCGGGAGAATTAACACAGATACGCAGTATTTT. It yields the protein CASTPGRINTDTQYF. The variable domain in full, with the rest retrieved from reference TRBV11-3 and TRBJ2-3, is EAGVVQSPRYKIIEKKQPVAFWCNPISGHNTLYWYLQNLGQGPELLIRYENEEAVDDSQLPKDRFSAERLKGVDSTLKIQPAELGDSAVYLCASTPGRINTDTQYFGPGTRLTVL.

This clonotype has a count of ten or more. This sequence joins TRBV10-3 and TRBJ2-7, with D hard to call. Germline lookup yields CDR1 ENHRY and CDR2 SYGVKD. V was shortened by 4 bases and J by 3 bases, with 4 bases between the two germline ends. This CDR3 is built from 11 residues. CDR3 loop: CAISASYEQYF. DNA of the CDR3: TGTGCCATCAGTGCCAGCTACGAGCAGTACTTC.

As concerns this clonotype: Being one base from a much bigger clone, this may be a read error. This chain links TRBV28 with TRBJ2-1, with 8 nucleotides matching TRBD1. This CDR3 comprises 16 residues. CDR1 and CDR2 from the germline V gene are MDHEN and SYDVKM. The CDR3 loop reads CAGSPDRGAVFYEQFF. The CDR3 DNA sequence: TGTGCCGGCAGTCCCGACAGGGGCGCGGTATTTTATGAGCAGTTCTTC.

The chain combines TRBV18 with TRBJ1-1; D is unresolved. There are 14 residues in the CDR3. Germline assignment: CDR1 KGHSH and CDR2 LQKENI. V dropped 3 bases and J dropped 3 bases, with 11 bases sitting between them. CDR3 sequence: CASSPSGRDTEAFF. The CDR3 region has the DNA TGTGCCAGCTCACCGAGCGGGAGGGACACTGAAGCTTTCTTT.

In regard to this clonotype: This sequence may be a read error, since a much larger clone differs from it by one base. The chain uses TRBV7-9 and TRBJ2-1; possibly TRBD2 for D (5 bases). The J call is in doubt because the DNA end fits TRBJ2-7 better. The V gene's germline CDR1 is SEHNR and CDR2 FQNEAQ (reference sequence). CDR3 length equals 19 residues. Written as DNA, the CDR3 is TGTGCCAGCACGACCACTAGGGCTTCTTCTCTTGTGTCCTACAATGAGCAGTACTTC. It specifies CASTTTRASSLVSYNEQYF.

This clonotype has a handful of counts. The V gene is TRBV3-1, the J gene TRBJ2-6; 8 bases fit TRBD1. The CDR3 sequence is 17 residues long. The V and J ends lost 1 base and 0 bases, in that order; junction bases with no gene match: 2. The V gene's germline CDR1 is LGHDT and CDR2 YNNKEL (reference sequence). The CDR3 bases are TGTGCCAGCAGCCAAGGACAGGGGAGCTCTGGGGCCAACGTCCTGACTTTC. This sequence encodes CASSQGQGSSGANVLTF.

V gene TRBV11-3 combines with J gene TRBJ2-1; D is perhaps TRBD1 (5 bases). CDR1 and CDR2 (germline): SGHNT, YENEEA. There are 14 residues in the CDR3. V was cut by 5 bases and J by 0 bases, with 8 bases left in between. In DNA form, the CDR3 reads TGTGCCAGCAGCATGGGGCGCTCCTACAATGAGCAGTTCTTC. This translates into CASSMGRSYNEQFF. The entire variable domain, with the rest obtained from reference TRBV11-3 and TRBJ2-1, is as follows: EAGVVQSPRYKIIEKKQPVAFWCNPISGHNTLYWYLQNLGQGPELLIRYENEEAVDDSQLPKDRFSAERLKGVDSTLKIQPAELGDSAVYLCASSMGRSYNEQFFGPGTRLTVL.

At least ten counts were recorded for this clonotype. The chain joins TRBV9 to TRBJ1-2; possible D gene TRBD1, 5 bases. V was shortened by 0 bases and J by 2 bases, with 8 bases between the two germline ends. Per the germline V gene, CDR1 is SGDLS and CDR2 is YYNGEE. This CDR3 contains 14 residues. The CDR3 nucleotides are TGTGCCAGCAGCGTAGCCGGGGGGAACTATGGCTACACCTTC. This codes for CASSVAGGNYGYTF. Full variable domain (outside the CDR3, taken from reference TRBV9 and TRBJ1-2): DSGVTQTPKHLITATGQRVTLRCSPRSGDLSVYWYQQSLDQGLQFLIQYYNGEERAKGNILERFSAQQFPDLHSELNLSSLELGDSALYFCASSVAGGNYGYTFGSGTRLTVV.

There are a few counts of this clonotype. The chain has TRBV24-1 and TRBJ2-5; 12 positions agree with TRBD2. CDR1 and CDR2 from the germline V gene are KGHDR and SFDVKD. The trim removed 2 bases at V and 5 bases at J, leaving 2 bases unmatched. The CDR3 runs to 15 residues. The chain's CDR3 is CATSDYGLAGETQYF. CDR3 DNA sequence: TGTGCCACCAGTGATTACGGACTAGCGGGGGAGACCCAGTACTTC.

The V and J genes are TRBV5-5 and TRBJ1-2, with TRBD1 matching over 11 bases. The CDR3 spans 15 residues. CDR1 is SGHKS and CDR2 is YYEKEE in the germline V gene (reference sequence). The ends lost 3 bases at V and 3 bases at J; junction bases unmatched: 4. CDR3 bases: TGTGCCAGCAGCTCACGGGACAGGGGGGACTATGGCTACACCTTC. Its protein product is CASSSRDRGDYGYTF. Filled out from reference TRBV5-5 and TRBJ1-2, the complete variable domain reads DAGVTQSPTHLIKTRGQQVTLRCSPISGHKSVSWYQQVLGQGPQFIFQYYEKEERGRGNFPDRFSARQFPNYSSELNVNALLLGDSALYLCASSSRDRGDYGYTFGSGTRLTVV.

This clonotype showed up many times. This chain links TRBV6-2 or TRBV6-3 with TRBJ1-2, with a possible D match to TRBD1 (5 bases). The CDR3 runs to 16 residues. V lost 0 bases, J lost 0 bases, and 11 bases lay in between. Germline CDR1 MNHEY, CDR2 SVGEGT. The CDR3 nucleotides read TGTGCCAGCAGTTACTCCGGGGACCCAGCTAACTATGGCTACACCTTC. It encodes CASSYSGDPANYGYTF.

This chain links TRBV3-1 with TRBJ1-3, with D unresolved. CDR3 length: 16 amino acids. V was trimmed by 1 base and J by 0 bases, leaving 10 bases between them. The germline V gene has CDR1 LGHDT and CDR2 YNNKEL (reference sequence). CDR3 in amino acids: CASSQVIRNSGNTIYF. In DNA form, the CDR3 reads TGTGCCAGCAGCCAAGTTATACGGAACTCTGGAAACACCATATATTTT.

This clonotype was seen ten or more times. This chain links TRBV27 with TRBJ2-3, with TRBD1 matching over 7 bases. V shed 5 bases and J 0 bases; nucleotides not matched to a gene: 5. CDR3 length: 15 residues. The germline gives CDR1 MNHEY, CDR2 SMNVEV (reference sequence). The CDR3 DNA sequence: TGTGCCAGCAGTCAGAGGGGACAGAGCACAGATACGCAGTATTTT. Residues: CASSQRGQSTDTQYF.

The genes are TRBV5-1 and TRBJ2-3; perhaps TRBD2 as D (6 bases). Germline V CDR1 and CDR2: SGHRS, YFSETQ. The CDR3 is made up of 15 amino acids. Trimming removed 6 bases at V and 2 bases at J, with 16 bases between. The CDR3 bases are TGCGCCAGCAAGGCCCGGGGGAGCTACACAGATACGCAGTATTTT. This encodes CASKARGSYTDTQYF. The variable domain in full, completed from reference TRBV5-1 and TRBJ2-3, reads KAGVTQTPRYLIKTRGQQVTLSCSPISGHRSVSWYQQTPGQGLQFLFEYFSETQRNKGNFPGRFSGRQFSNSRSEMNVSTLELGDSALYLCASKARGSYTDTQYFGPGTRLTVL.

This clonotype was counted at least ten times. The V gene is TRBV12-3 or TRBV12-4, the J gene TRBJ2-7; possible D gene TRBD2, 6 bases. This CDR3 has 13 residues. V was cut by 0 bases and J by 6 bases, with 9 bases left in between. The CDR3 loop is CASSLAGDSEQYF. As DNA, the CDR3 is TGTGCCAGCAGTTTAGCAGGGGACTCCGAGCAGTACTTC.

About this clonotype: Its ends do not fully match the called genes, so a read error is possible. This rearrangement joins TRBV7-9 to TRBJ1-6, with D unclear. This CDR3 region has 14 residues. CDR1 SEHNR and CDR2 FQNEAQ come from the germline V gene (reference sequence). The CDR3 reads CASSISSGNSPPHF. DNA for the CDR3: TGTGCCAGCAGCATCTCCTCGGGTAATTCACCCCCCCACTTT.

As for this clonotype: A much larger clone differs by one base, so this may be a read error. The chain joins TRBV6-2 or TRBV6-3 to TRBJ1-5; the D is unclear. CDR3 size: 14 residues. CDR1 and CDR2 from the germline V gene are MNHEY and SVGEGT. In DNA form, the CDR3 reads TGTGCCGGCAGTTCCCACCTTAGCAATCAGCCCCAGCATTTT. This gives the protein CAGSSHLSNQPQHF.

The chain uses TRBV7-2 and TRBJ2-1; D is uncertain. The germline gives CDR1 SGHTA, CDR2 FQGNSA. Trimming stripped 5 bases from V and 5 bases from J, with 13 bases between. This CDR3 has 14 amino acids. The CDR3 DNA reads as TGTGCCAGCAGCCGGTCGGGCCAACACAATGAGCAGTTCTTC. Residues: CASSRSGQHNEQFF.

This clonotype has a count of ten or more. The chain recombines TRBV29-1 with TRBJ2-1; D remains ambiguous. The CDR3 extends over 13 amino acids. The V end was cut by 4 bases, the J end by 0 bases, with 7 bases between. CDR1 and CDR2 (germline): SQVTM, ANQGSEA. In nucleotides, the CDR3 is TGCAGCGTTGTACTGAGCTCCTACAATGAGCAGTTCTTC. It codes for CSVVLSSYNEQFF.

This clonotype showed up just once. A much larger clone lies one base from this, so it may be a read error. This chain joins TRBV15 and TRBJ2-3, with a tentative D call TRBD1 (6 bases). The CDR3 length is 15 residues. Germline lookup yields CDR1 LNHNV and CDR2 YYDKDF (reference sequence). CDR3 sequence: CTTSRVQGYTDTQYF. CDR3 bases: TGTACCACCAGCAGAGTTCAGGGGTACACAGATACGCAGTATTTT.

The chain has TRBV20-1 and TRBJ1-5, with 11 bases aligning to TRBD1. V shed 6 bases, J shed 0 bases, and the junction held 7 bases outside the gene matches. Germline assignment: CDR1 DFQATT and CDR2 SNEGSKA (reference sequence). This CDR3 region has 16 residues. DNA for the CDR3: TGCAGTGCGAGGGACAGGGGGTCATATAGCAATCAGCCCCAGCATTTT. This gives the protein CSARDRGSYSNQPQHF.

The CDR3 DNA reads TGTGCCACCGGGACAGGGTCCTCCTACGAGCAGTTCTTC. Protein product: CATGTGSSYEQFF. The chain links TRBV2 to TRBJ2-1; TRBD1 aligns across 9 bases. The V segment lost 10 bases and the J segment 10 bases; nucleotides outside the gene matches: 11. The germline V gene has CDR1 SNHLY and CDR2 FYNNEI. The CDR3 loop spans 13 amino acids.

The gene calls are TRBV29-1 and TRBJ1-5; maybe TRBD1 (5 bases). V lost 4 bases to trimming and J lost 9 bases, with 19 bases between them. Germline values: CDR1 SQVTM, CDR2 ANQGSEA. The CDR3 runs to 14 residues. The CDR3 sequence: CSVGGTRGDRPQHF. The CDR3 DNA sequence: TGCAGCGTTGGAGGGACTCGGGGTGATCGGCCCCAGCATTTT. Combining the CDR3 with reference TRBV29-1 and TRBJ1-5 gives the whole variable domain SAVISQKPSRDICQRGTSLTIQCQVDSQVTMMFWYRQQPGQSLTLIATANQGSEATYESGFVIDKFPISRPNLTFSTLTVSNMSPEDSSIYLCSVGGTRGDRPQHFGDGTRLSIL.

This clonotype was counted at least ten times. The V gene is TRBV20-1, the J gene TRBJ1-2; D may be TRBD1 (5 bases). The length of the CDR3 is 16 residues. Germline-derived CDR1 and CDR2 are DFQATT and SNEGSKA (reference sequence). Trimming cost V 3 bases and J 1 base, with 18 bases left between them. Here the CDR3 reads CSASLSYRDFNYGYTF. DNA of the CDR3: TGCAGTGCTAGTCTCTCCTACCGGGACTTTAACTATGGCTACACCTTC.

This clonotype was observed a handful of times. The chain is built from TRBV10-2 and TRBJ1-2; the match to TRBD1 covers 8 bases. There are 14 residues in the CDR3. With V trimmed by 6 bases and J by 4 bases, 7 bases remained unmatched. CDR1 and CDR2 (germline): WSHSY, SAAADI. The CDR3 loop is CASRDTQGVYGYTF. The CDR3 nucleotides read TGCGCCAGCAGAGATACACAGGGGGTCTATGGCTACACCTTC.

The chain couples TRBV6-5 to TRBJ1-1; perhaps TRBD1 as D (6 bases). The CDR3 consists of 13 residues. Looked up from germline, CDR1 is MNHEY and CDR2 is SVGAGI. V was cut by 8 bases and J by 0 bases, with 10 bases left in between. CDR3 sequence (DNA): TGTGCCAGCCTGACAGGAGTGAACACTGAAGCTTTCTTT. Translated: CASLTGVNTEAFF.

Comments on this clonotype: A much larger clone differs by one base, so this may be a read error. This CDR3 reads CASSLSGPYERYF. The CDR3 DNA follows: TGTGCCAGCAGCCTTAGCGGACCCTACGAGCGGTACTTC. This rearrangement joins TRBV7-2 to TRBJ2-7, with TRBD2 as a possible D gene (6 bases). The CDR3 is 13 residues long. Germline loops: CDR1 SGHTA, CDR2 FQGNSA.

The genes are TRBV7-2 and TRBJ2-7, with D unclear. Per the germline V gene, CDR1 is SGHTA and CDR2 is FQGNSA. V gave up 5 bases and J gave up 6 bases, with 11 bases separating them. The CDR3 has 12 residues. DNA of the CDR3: TGTGCCAGCAGCCCCTGGGTGGGCGAGCAGTACTTC. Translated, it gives CASSPWVGEQYF.

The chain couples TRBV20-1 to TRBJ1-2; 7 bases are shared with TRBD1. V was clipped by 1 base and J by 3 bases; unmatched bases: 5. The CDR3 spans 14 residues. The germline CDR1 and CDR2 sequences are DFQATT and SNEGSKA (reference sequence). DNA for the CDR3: TGCAGTGCTAGAGTAAACAGGGGAGACTATGGCTACACCTTC. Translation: CSARVNRGDYGYTF.